This T cell receptor (beta chain) appears in the sequencing data of a study of read filtering for tumor transcriptome and immune sequencing. Study as a whole: Revised staging placed eight or nine patients in R-ISS I, some 17 in II, 7 in III.

This clonotype has a count of ten or more. What it binds is not known. Regarding the study as a whole: IR-seq and RNA-seq agreed better without single-read clonotypes. In IR-seq, single-read clonotypes were around four fifths of clonotypes but approximately 3.5% of reads. This fraction held mixed bone marrow immune cells after CD138-negative sorting.

The CDR3 runs 13 residues. The germline gives CDR1 MNHEY, CDR2 SMNVEV (reference sequence). Trimming left V 6 bases short and J 5 bases short, with 14 bases between. This library used roughly 400 ng RNA and molecular barcoded adaptors spanning alpha/delta and beta/gamma chains. Each CDR3 protein is one row after TCRdb ran MiXCR on the reads. The sample shows 14,000 to 15,000 distinct CDR3 sequences, around 21% of them seen only once. This sequence joins TRBV27 and TRBJ2-7; D remains ambiguous. The sequencing sample was made of a population of CD138-negative cells sorted from bone marrow. The TCR was taken from a donor at least 40 years old with multiple myeloma. For the CDR3, the DNA is TGTGCCAGCAGCCGTTCGTCTGTCCACGAGCAGTACTTC. Translation: CASSRSSVHEQYF.